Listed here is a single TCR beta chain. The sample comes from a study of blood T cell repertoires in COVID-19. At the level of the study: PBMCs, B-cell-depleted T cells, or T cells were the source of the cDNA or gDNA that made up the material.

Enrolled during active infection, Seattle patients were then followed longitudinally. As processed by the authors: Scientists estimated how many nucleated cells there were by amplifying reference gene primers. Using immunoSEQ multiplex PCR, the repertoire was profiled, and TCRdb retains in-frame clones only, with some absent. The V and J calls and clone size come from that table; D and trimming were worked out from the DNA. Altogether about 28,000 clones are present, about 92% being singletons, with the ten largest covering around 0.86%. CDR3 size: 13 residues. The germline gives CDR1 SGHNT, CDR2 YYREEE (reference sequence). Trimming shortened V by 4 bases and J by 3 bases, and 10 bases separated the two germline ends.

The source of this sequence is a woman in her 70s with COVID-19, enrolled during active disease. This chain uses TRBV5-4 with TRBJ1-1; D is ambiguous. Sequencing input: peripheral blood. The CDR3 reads CASSPPGYTEAFF. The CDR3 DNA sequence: TGTGCCAGCAGCCCCCCGGGGTACACTGAAGCTTTCTTT. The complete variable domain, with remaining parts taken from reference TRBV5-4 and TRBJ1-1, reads ETGVTQSPTHLIKTRGQQVTLRCSSQSGHNTVSWYQQALGQGPQFIFQYYREEENGRGNFPPRFSGLQFPNYSSELNVNALELDDSALYLCASSPPGYTEAFFGQGTRLTVV.